This TCR beta chain was sequenced for a study of T cell responses to AZD1222 COVID-19 vaccine. Study-level results: CD4 TCRs linked to vaccination spanned spike, dominating at 160-218 and 743-854. Unmutated variant regions are reportedly the target of nearly half of TCRs that are spike-specific. Just a handful of AZD1222 recipients tested seropositive at baseline. Repertoires were sampled only after the peak T cell response.

This clone appeared a single time. The antigen is not known. Assay used: immunoSEQ multiplex PCR; TCRdb lists only in-frame clones, some missing. The sample consists of fewer than 30,000 clones, roughly nine tenths of them appearing once. Trimming shortened V by 3 bases and J by 3 bases, and 15 bases separated the two germline ends. The CDR3 has 15 residues. Germline V lookup: CDR1 SGHAT, CDR2 FQNNGV. This clonotype originated in an adult who received the AZD1222 COVID-19 vaccine. The V call is TRBV11-2, the J call TRBJ2-7; the D gene is possibly TRBD1 (6 bases). The sequencing used peripheral blood, collected 28 days after the second AZD1222 dose. CDR3 coding DNA: TGTGCCAGCAGCTTCTTATTGTCAGGGGACTACGAGCAGTACTTC. It translates to CASSFLLSGDYEQYF.